This T cell receptor (beta chain) was obtained from a study of control samples from healthy donors and cancer patients. V was pared by 2 bases and J by 5 bases, with 6 bases of the junction left unmatched. The CDR3 is 15 amino acids. Germline CDR1 and CDR2: MNHEY and SVGAGI. TCRdb's copy holds only in-frame clones and misses some; the assay was immunoSEQ multiplex PCR. This sample carries approximately 86,000 clones, 85% of them seen once, and the ten largest clones take 2.1%. The sequence was collected from a woman in her thirties or forties in good health. The V gene is TRBV6-5, the J gene TRBJ2-1, with TRBD2 identical over 7 bases. Input material: blood. The CDR3 is CASSYLAGRDNEQFF. CDR3 sequence (DNA): TGTGCCAGCAGTTACCTTGCGGGGAGGGACAATGAGCAGTTCTTC.